The 16 T cell receptor beta chains reported below all come from one sample, sequenced in a study of T cells after yellow fever vaccination. TCRdb re-called the 5' RACE reads with MiXCR, one entry per CDR3 protein. The sample holds around 250,000 distinct CDR3 sequences, 6% to 7.5% seen once. Sequenced material: CD4+ T cells sorted from PBMCs, taken 15 days after the yellow fever booster vaccination. These TCRs come from a man aged 25-45 years who received the YFV17D yellow fever vaccine.

This clonotype turned up a few times. The chain employs TRBV29-1 and TRBJ2-7; 13 bases line up with TRBD2. CDR3 length: 15 residues. Germline V gene lookup returns CDR1 SQVTM and CDR2 ANQGSEA. V lost 6 bases, J lost 4 bases, and 9 bases stayed unmatched. CDR3 sequence: CSVSKGTSGEYEQYF. The CDR3 DNA sequence: TGCAGCGTATCCAAGGGGACTAGCGGGGAGTACGAGCAGTACTTC.

This clonotype has more than one count but fewer than ten. The CDR3 protein is CASRGRSAGELFF. In DNA form, the CDR3 reads TGTGCCAGCAGGGGAAGAAGTGCCGGGGAGCTGTTTTTT. The rearrangement links TRBV28 to TRBJ2-2, with D unresolved. This CDR3 comprises 13 residues. The germline gives CDR1 MDHEN, CDR2 SYDVKM. V was clipped by 6 bases and J by 6 bases, with 11 bases between them.

This clonotype occurred a few times. The rearrangement joins TRBV7-2 to TRBJ2-1; 11 bases align to TRBD2. The CDR3 is 15 amino acids. Germline-derived CDR1 and CDR2 are SGHTA and FQGNSA. The J segment lost 9 bases and the V segment lost 4 bases, leaving 8 bases of the junction unmatched. The CDR3 DNA sequence: TGTGCCAGCAGCTCCCAAGGACTAGCGGGTGGTGAGCAGTTCTTC. Its protein is CASSSQGLAGGEQFF.

The CDR3 sequence: CAIRDQSYYEQFF. The CDR3 bases are TGTGCCATCAGGGATCAATCGTACTATGAGCAGTTCTTC. The chain links TRBV10-3 to TRBJ2-1, with unresolved D. The CDR3 has 13 residues. V was shortened by 6 bases and J by 8 bases, with 14 bases between the two germline ends. Germline CDR1 is ENHRY and CDR2 is SYGVKD.

This sequence joins TRBV20-1 and TRBJ2-7; TRBD2 is a possible D gene (6 bases). This CDR3 spans 21 amino acids. Germline V lookup: CDR1 DFQATT, CDR2 SNEGSKA (reference sequence). Between the trimmed V and J ends, which lost 5 bases and 0 bases, there was a span of 35 bases. This CDR3 reads CSAATFGTIRPSVLTSYEQYF. The CDR3 coding sequence is TGCAGTGCTGCAACGTTCGGGACCATACGTCCTAGCGTCCTTACCTCCTACGAGCAGTACTTC.

This clonotype occurred a few times. This rearrangement joins TRBV28 to TRBJ2-5; 13 bases are a match to TRBD2. Trimming took 8 bases from V and 2 from J; bases not matched to a gene: 17. This CDR3 is 19 amino acids long. CDR1 is MDHEN, CDR2 SYDVKM, per germline. CDR3 sequence (DNA): TGTGCCAGCCGGCTGGGGTGGGGAAGGACTAGCGGGAGTCAAGAGACCCAGTACTTC. It specifies CASRLGWGRTSGSQETQYF.

The chain combines TRBV27 with TRBJ1-6; TRBD1 might be the D (6 bases). Germline V CDR1 and CDR2: MNHEY, SMNVEV (reference sequence). V lost 2 bases and J 10 bases, leaving 15 bases between the germline ends. The CDR3 consists of 15 residues. CDR3 amino acids: CASSLLDRRRSPLHF. The CDR3 region has the DNA TGTGCCAGCAGTTTACTGGACAGACGGAGGTCACCCCTCCACTTT.

This clonotype showed up just a few times. This chain links TRBV19 with TRBJ2-6; no clear D. There are 14 residues in the CDR3. Trimming pared 7 bases from V and 0 bases from J, leaving 7 bases between. The V gene's germline CDR1 is LNHDA and CDR2 SQIVND (reference sequence). Here the CDR3 reads CASTPGSGANVLTF. As DNA, the CDR3 is TGTGCCAGTACCCCTGGCTCTGGGGCCAACGTCCTGACTTTC.

The chain links TRBV12-3 or TRBV12-4 to TRBJ2-7, with D perhaps matching TRBD2 (5 bases). The CDR3 extends over 14 amino acids. Trimming took 3 bases from V and 1 from J, leaving 10 bases between them. The CDR3 region has the DNA TGTGCCAGCAGTTTGGGAGACATATCCTACGAGCAGTACTTC. Translation gives CASSLGDISYEQYF.

This clonotype appeared many times. CDR3 amino acids: CASSEGRGSSEQYF. The CDR3 nucleotides are TGTGCCAGCAGTGAGGGGAGGGGGTCCAGCGAGCAGTACTTC. The V gene is TRBV25-1, the J gene TRBJ2-7; the D gene is possibly TRBD2 (7 bases). This CDR3 contains 14 residues. CDR1 and CDR2 from the germline V gene are MGHDK and SYGVNS. The V end lost 3 bases, the J end lost 6 bases, and 15 bases lay between the germline ends.

There are many counts of this clonotype. This chain links TRBV6-5 with TRBJ1-2; D might be TRBD1 (5 bases). Between the trimmed V and J ends, which lost 3 bases and 5 bases, there was a span of 19 bases. Germline loops: CDR1 MNHEY, CDR2 SVGAGI. This CDR3 has 16 residues. The DNA for the CDR3 is TGTGCCAGCAGTTATCAGGTCGGGGGACGGATTTATGGCTACACCTTC. Amino acids: CASSYQVGGRIYGYTF.

V gene TRBV3-1 combines with J gene TRBJ1-6; D is uncertain. There are 14 residues in the CDR3. Trimming stripped 1 base from V and 10 bases from J, with 11 bases between. Germline values: CDR1 LGHDT, CDR2 YNNKEL (reference sequence). The CDR3 is CASSQVEGESPLHF. CDR3 nucleotides: TGTGCCAGCAGCCAAGTGGAGGGTGAGTCACCCCTCCACTTT.

This clonotype has just a few counts. The rearrangement links TRBV27 to TRBJ1-2; D ambiguous. With 7 bases removed from V and 0 bases from J, the gap between germline ends came to 18 bases. The germline V gene has CDR1 MNHEY and CDR2 SMNVEV (reference sequence). The length of the CDR3 is 16 residues. This CDR3 is CASKFKATVPNYGYTF. CDR3 DNA sequence: TGTGCCAGCAAGTTTAAGGCAACAGTTCCTAACTATGGCTACACCTTC.

This rearrangement joins TRBV4-3 to TRBJ2-2; no reliable D call. Germline CDR1 is LGHNA and CDR2 is YSLEER. V was clipped by 0 bases and J by 13 bases, with 12 bases between them. The CDR3 sequence is 13 residues long. The DNA of the CDR3 is TGCGCCAGCAGCCAAGATCGGAGCTGGCGGCTGTTTTTT. It codes for CASSQDRSWRLFF.

The chain joins TRBV7-8 to TRBJ2-7; a possible D gene is TRBD1 (5 bases). Per the germline V gene, CDR1 is SGHVS and CDR2 is FQNEAQ. Trimming removed 5 bases at V and 3 bases at J, with 17 bases between. This CDR3 spans 15 amino acids. The CDR3 DNA reads as TGTGCCAGCAGCCAGCAAGGGGTGACGGGCTACGAGCAGTACTTC. Amino acids: CASSQQGVTGYEQYF.

This clonotype appeared many times. The V and J genes are TRBV7-2 and TRBJ2-5; 12 nucleotides match TRBD1. J gave up 5 bases and V 5 bases, and 3 bases lay outside the gene matches. The germline gives CDR1 SGHTA, CDR2 FQGNSA. The CDR3 covers 14 residues. In nucleotides, the CDR3 is TGTGCCAGCAGCCCTGGGACAGGGGGCGAGACCCAGTACTTC. This sequence encodes CASSPGTGGETQYF.